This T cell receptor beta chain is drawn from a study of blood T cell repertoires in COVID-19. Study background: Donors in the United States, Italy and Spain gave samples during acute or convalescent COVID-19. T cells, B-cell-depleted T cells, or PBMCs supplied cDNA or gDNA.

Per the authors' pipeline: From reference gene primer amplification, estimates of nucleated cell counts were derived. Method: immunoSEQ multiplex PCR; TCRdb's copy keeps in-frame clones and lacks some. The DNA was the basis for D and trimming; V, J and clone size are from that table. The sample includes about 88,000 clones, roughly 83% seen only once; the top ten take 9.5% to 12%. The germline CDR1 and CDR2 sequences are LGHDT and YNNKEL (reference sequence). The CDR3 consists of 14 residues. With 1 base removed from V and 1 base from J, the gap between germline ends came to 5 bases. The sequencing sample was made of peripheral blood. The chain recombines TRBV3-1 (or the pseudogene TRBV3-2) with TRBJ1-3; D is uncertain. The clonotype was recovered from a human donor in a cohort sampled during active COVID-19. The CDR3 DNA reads TGTGCCAGCAGCCAAGCAGGTTCTGGAAACACCATATATTTT. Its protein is CASSQAGSGNTIYF.